This entry lists 27 T cell receptor beta chains sequenced from one sample in a study of blood T cell repertoires in COVID-19. The data were produced by immunoSEQ multiplex PCR, yet TCRdb's version contains in-frame clones alone and is incomplete. The repertoire holds roughly 500,000 clones, with 88% as singletons. Sequencing used PBMCs or T cells enriched from blood (not recorded which). These receptors were taken from a woman in her sixties or seventies who had recovered from COVID-19.

This chain uses TRBV19 with TRBJ1-1; no clear D. V was cut by 1 base and J by 1 base, with 16 bases left in between. This CDR3 spans 17 amino acids. Germline lookup yields CDR1 LNHDA and CDR2 SQIVND (reference sequence). For the CDR3, the DNA is TGTGCCAGTAGTATAGCCGCGAGGTATAACTGGAACACTGAAGCTTTCTTT. Protein: CASSIAARYNWNTEAFF.

This clone has just a few counts. The chain recombines TRBV11-2 with TRBJ1-6, with 7 bases that match TRBD1. The V segment lost 6 bases and the J segment 8 bases; nucleotides outside the gene matches: 7. The CDR3 is made up of 14 amino acids. CDR1 is SGHAT, CDR2 FQNNGV, per germline. The CDR3 region has the DNA TGTGCCAGCAGGATACAGGGGTCCCATTCACCCCTCCACTTT. Translation: CASRIQGSHSPLHF.

The chain joins TRBV9 to TRBJ2-2, with D perhaps matching TRBD1 (6 bases). V dropped 0 bases and J dropped 5 bases, with 20 bases sitting between them. Germline assignment: CDR1 SGDLS and CDR2 YYNGEE. The CDR3 loop spans 18 amino acids. CDR3 DNA: TGTGCCAGCAGCGTAGACGTAACGAGGACAGAATTTACCGGGGAGCTGTTTTTT. This gives the protein CASSVDVTRTEFTGELFF.

The chain uses TRBV5-4 and TRBJ2-2, with 7 bases fitting TRBD1. Germline CDR1 is SGHNT and CDR2 is YYREEE (reference sequence). This CDR3 comprises 16 residues. Trimming at V came to 4 bases and at J to 1 base, leaving 7 bases not matched to a gene. Here the CDR3 reads CASSAAGGQNTGELFF. DNA of the CDR3: TGTGCCAGCAGCGCTGCAGGGGGTCAGAACACCGGGGAGCTGTTTTTT.

The DNA for the CDR3 is TGTGCCAGCACTAGGGGCACTGGAAACACCATATATTTT. Translation: CASTRGTGNTIYF. This chain connects TRBV6-4 to TRBJ1-3, with a tentative D call TRBD1 (5 bases). CDR1 is MRHNA and CDR2 is SNTAGT in the germline V gene. Trimming cost V 7 bases and J 2 bases, with 9 bases left between them. The CDR3 runs 13 residues.

The chain has TRBV4-2 and TRBJ1-1, with D unresolved. The CDR3 contains 13 residues. From germline, CDR1 is LGHNA and CDR2 YNFKEQ. Deletions cut 2 bases from V and 5 bases from J, with 9 bases between. The CDR3 is CASSQQPETEAFF. The CDR3 DNA reads as TGTGCCAGCAGCCAACAACCTGAGACTGAAGCTTTCTTT.

The chain links TRBV2 to TRBJ2-4; 9 nucleotides match TRBD1. The V segment lost 7 bases and the J segment 0 bases; nucleotides outside the gene matches: 4. From germline, CDR1 is SNHLY and CDR2 FYNNEI. This CDR3 has 15 amino acids. The CDR3 region is CASTGQGLAKNIQYF. In DNA form, the CDR3 reads TGTGCCAGCACCGGACAGGGGCTAGCCAAAAACATTCAGTACTTC.

The chain combines TRBV19 with TRBJ1-2; 7 positions match TRBD1. Germline V gives CDR1 LNHDA, CDR2 SQIVND (reference sequence). The CDR3 spans 17 residues. The ends lost 3 bases at V and 2 bases at J; junction bases unmatched: 12. The CDR3 protein is CASSIPRTGGWNYGYTF. In DNA, the CDR3 is TGTGCCAGTAGTATCCCGCGGACAGGAGGGTGGAACTATGGCTACACCTTC.

The rearrangement links TRBV3-1 (or the pseudogene TRBV3-2) to TRBJ1-6; D unresolved. The germline V and J ends were trimmed by 0 bases and 0 bases, with 9 bases remaining between them. Per the germline V gene, CDR1 is LGHDT and CDR2 is YNNKEL (reference sequence). This CDR3 contains 17 residues. CDR3 sequence (DNA): TGTGCCAGCAGCCAAGATATAGGACTCTCCTATAATTCACCCCTCCACTTT. Its translation: CASSQDIGLSYNSPLHF.

The genes are TRBV9 and TRBJ2-6, with TRBD1 as a possible D gene (5 bases). In germline, CDR1 is SGDLS, CDR2 YYNGEE. CDR3 size: 15 residues. Trimming left V 3 bases short and J 0 bases short, with 7 bases between. CDR3: CASSAGSSGANVLTF. In DNA, the CDR3 is TGTGCCAGCAGCGCAGGGTCCTCTGGGGCCAACGTCCTGACTTTC.

The chain combines TRBV11-3 with TRBJ1-6, with D possibly being TRBD1 (6 bases). V shed 3 bases and J shed 7 bases, with 16 bases lying between them. The CDR3 sequence is 16 residues long. Per the germline V gene, CDR1 is SGHNT and CDR2 is YENEEA. DNA for the CDR3: TGTGCCAGCAGCTTCAGGGGTGTGGGGGTAAATTCACCCCTCCACTTT. Its protein is CASSFRGVGVNSPLHF.

The V gene is TRBV11-2, the J gene TRBJ2-1; TRBD2 matches 7 bases. The CDR3 runs 12 residues. The germline CDR1 and CDR2 sequences are SGHAT and FQNNGV. Trimming took 8 bases from V and 8 from J; bases not matched to a gene: 6. Here the CDR3 DNA reads TGTGCCAGCCGCCGGGCGGGGGATGAGCAGTTCTTC. It specifies CASRRAGDEQFF.

V is TRBV6-5 and J is TRBJ2-7, with a tentative D call TRBD2 (6 bases). Germline V gives CDR1 MNHEY, CDR2 SVGAGI. This CDR3 has 13 residues. V dropped 0 bases and J dropped 8 bases, with 11 bases sitting between them. CDR3 amino acids: CASSYSGGAKQYV. The CDR3, as DNA: TGTGCCAGCAGTTACTCGGGCGGGGCCAAGCAGTACGTC.

The chain employs TRBV24-1 and TRBJ2-3, with D perhaps TRBD1 (6 bases). Germline V gene data show CDR1 as KGHDR and CDR2 as SFDVKD. Trimming shortened V by 5 bases and J by 0 bases, and 20 bases separated the two germline ends. The CDR3 has 18 amino acids. CDR3 DNA sequence: TGTGCCACCAGTGCACCCTTTAGGACAGTCTTAAGCACAGATACGCAGTATTTT. Protein: CATSAPFRTVLSTDTQYF.

The chain carries TRBV2 and TRBJ2-3; TRBD2 matches 8 bases. The length of the CDR3 is 15 residues. Per germline, CDR1 SNHLY and CDR2 FYNNEI. The junction had 6 bases not matched to a gene; V was cut back by 5 bases and J by 2 bases. The CDR3 DNA sequence: TGTGCCAGCAGTTTAAGCGGGGGACCCACAGATACGCAGTATTTT. Its translation: CASSLSGGPTDTQYF.

The chain combines TRBV5-1 with TRBJ2-7, with 8 bases lining up with TRBD2. J lost 9 bases, V lost 2 bases, and 16 bases had no gene match. This CDR3 spans 16 amino acids. In germline, CDR1 is SGHRS, CDR2 YFSETQ. The CDR3 DNA follows: TGCGCCAGCAGCTTTGCCCCCACGGCGGGGGGCCGGGGGCAGTACTTC. Translating it yields CASSFAPTAGGRGQYF.

CDR3 nucleotides: TGTGCCATCGGAGATACAGGGATCTATGGCTACACCTTC. Translation: CAIGDTGIYGYTF. The chain combines TRBV10-3 with TRBJ1-2; tentatively, D is TRBD1 (6 bases). Trimming took off 8 bases at V and 4 bases at J, with 14 bases between the two ends. This CDR3 has 13 residues. Germline assignment: CDR1 ENHRY and CDR2 SYGVKD.

The chain has TRBV5-5 and TRBJ2-1, with D perhaps TRBD1 (5 bases). This CDR3 comprises 13 residues. Germline CDR1 and CDR2: SGHKS and YYEKEE (reference sequence). Trimming shortened V by 3 bases and J by 3 bases, and 7 bases separated the two germline ends. CDR3 in DNA: TGTGCCAGCAGCTCCGACAGCTACAATGAGCAGTTCTTC. As protein: CASSSDSYNEQFF.

J is TRBJ1-5 and V is TRBV30, with D unresolved. There are 14 residues in the CDR3. Trimming pared 1 base from V and 3 bases from J, leaving 10 bases between. Looked up from germline, CDR1 is GTSNPN and CDR2 is SVGIG (reference sequence). DNA for the CDR3: TGTGCCTGGAGTGCAGCGAGGGCCAATCAGCCCCAGCATTTT. It is translated as CAWSAARANQPQHF.

The gene calls are TRBV28 and TRBJ1-4, with a weak D call TRBD1 (6 bases). Germline CDR1 MDHEN, CDR2 SYDVKM. There are 13 residues in the CDR3. V shed 5 bases and J shed 11 bases, with 15 bases lying between them. The CDR3 here is CASSLQQGTKLFF. For the CDR3, the DNA is TGTGCCAGCAGTCTACAACAGGGTACGAAACTGTTTTTT.

The chain has TRBV5-4 and TRBJ2-7, with a weak D call TRBD1 (6 bases). Per germline, CDR1 SGHNT and CDR2 YYREEE (reference sequence). Trimming stripped 0 bases from V and 6 bases from J, with 16 bases between. This CDR3 spans 15 amino acids. The chain's CDR3 is CASSLAGPRGGEQYF. CDR3 nucleotides: TGTGCCAGCAGCTTGGCGGGGCCTCGAGGGGGCGAGCAGTACTTC.

This clone was seen once. V and J are TRBV4-2 and TRBJ1-6, with 8 positions matching TRBD1. This CDR3 contains 18 residues. Losses at the gene ends were 4 bases for V and 10 bases for J; bases not matched to a gene: 18. Germline loops: CDR1 LGHNA, CDR2 YNFKEQ. This CDR3 reads CASSPQGQVGMIGSPLHF. In DNA, the CDR3 is TGTGCCAGCAGCCCCCAGGGACAGGTGGGAATGATTGGGTCACCCCTCCACTTT.

V and J are TRBV3-1 (or the pseudogene TRBV3-2) and TRBJ2-3; TRBD2 is a possible D gene (5 bases). The CDR3 contains 14 residues. The V gene lost 1 base and the J gene lost 3 bases, with 8 bases spanning the gap. Germline lookup yields CDR1 LGHDT and CDR2 YNNKEL (reference sequence). CDR3 amino acids: CASSQALATDTQYF. CDR3 bases: TGTGCCAGCAGCCAAGCCCTAGCTACAGATACGCAGTATTTT.

V is TRBV5-1 and J is TRBJ2-3; maybe TRBD2 (6 bases). This CDR3 region has 15 residues. Germline values: CDR1 SGHRS, CDR2 YFSETQ. V was cut by 1 base and J by 0 bases, with 9 bases left in between. In DNA, the CDR3 is TGCGCCAGCAGCTTGTACCGGGGGAGCACAGATACGCAGTATTTT. It yields the protein CASSLYRGSTDTQYF.

The chain carries TRBV11-2 and TRBJ1-2; the D is unclear. From germline, CDR1 is SGHAT and CDR2 FQNNGV. This CDR3 has 14 residues. The germline V and J ends were trimmed by 0 bases and 4 bases, with 9 bases remaining between them. CDR3 protein: CASSLDHAPYGYTF. Written as DNA, the CDR3 is TGTGCCAGCAGCTTAGATCACGCGCCCTATGGCTACACCTTC. Drawing the rest from reference TRBV11-2 and TRBJ1-2, the complete variable domain is EAGVAQSPRYKIIEKRQSVAFWCNPISGHATLYWYQQILGQGPKLLIQFQNNGVVDDSQLPKDRFSAERLKGVDSTLKIQPAKLEDSAVYLCASSLDHAPYGYTFGSGTRLTVV.

V is TRBV4-1 and J is TRBJ1-1; D may be TRBD1 (5 bases). Germline values: CDR1 MGHRA, CDR2 YSYEKL. V lost 0 bases and J lost 10, with 12 bases in between. The CDR3 is made up of 13 amino acids. In nucleotides, the CDR3 is TGCGCCAGCAGCCAAGACAGGGCCTCGTTAGCTTTCTTT. Amino acid sequence: CASSQDRASLAFF.

J is TRBJ2-1 and V is TRBV11-2, with 10 positions matching TRBD2. The CDR3 is 15 amino acids. J lost 3 bases, V lost 6 bases, and 5 bases had no gene match. The germline V gene encodes CDR1 SGHAT and CDR2 FQNNGV. CDR3 sequence reads: CASREGLAIYNEQFF. DNA of the CDR3: TGTGCCAGCAGAGAGGGACTAGCGATCTACAATGAGCAGTTCTTC.